The clone carrying this T cell receptor beta chain was observed a handful of times. Assay: immunoSEQ multiplex PCR; the TCRdb copy retains only in-frame clones and omits some. The sample consists of roughly 1 million clones, approximately 78% of them appearing once. The CDR3 contains 16 residues. CDR1 and CDR2 (germline): SGHTA, FQGTGA. V lost 2 bases, J lost 3 bases, and 16 bases lay in between. These data originate in a study of shared clonotypes between healthy human individuals. Sequencing used memory CD4+ T cells from PBMCs. Sample subset: CD45RA-negative fraction. This TCR was recovered from a man younger than 30 in good health. Some clones in this sample may be carry-over from other donors' samples. The J gene is TRBJ1-1, the V gene TRBV7-3; tentatively, D is TRBD1 (5 bases). CDR3 nucleotides: TGTGCCAGCAGCTTACCGCCAGGGAGGACGCACACTGAAGCTTTCTTT. Translation: CASSLPPGRTHTEAFF. Filled out from reference TRBV7-3 and TRBJ1-1, the complete variable domain reads GAGVSQTPSNKVTEKGKYVELRCDPISGHTALYWYRQSLGQGPEFLIYFQGTGAADDSGLPNDRFFAVRPEGSVSTLKIQRTERGDSAVYLCASSLPPGRTHTEAFFGQGTRLTVV.